This section outlines one T cell receptor beta chain sequence together with its context. Its matching antigen is unknown. This entry belongs to a study of tumor-infiltrating lymphocytes in localized non-small cell lung cancer. Background on the study: Patients included smokers and never-smokers with various histologies, some sampled after neoadjuvant chemotherapy. The study, taken as a whole, reports: No link was found between tumor T-cell fraction and recurrence-free survival.

CDR1 SQVTM and CDR2 ANQGSEA come from the germline V gene. The CDR3 is 13 amino acids. V gave up 7 bases and J gave up 2 bases, with 12 bases separating them. Clones were sequenced by immunoSEQ multiplex PCR, and TCRdb holds only the in-frame ones, with some missing. The data hold over 7,500 clones, with around 72% observed a single time. This chain connects TRBV29-1 to TRBJ1-3; a possible D gene is TRBD1 (5 bases). Sequencing used lung tumor tissue. The sequence came from a human donor with non-small cell lung cancer. The CDR3 DNA is TGCAGCGCCGCTGTAGGGGCTGGAAACACCATATATTTT. This codes for CSAAVGAGNTIYF.